This TCR beta chain was profiled in a study of T cells in localized non-small cell lung cancer. As for this clone: Its antigen is unknown.

Whole-study findings and limits: Investigators sequenced only a single tumor region, leaving heterogeneity possible. Tumor showed lower T cell clonality than uninvolved adjacent lung, where it was highest. Blood T cell density predicted longer survival; adjacent-lung clonality, shorter.

The assay was immunoSEQ multiplex PCR, and TCRdb's table has in-frame clones only and misses some. The table includes around 25,000 clones, 90% to 95% detected once. Trimming pared 0 bases from V and 8 bases from J, leaving 15 bases between. CDR3 size: 15 residues. Germline lookup yields CDR1 SGHKS and CDR2 YYEKEE (reference sequence). The source is a woman aged 35-75 years with stage I lung adenocarcinoma. The specimen comprised peripheral blood, sampled before any cancer treatment. The chain has TRBV5-5 and TRBJ2-1; D is uncertain. CDR3 protein: CASSLVRETGHEQFF. DNA for the CDR3: TGTGCCAGCAGCTTGGTAAGGGAAACCGGCCATGAGCAGTTCTTC.